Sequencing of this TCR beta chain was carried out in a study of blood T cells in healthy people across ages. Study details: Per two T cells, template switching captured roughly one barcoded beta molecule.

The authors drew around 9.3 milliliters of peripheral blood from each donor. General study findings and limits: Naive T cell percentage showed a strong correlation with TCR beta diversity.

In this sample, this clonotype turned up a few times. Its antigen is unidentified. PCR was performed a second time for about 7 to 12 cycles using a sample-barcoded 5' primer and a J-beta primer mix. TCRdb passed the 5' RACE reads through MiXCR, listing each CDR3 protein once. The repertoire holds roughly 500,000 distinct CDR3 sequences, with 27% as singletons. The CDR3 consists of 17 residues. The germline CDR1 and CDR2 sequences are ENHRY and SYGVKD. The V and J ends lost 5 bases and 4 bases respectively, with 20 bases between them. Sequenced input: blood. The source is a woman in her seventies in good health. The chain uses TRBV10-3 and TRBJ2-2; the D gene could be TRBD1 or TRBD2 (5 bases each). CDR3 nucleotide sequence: TGTGCCATCAGTACCCAAGCCCCGGCAGGGACCACCGGGGAGCTGTTTTTT. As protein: CAISTQAPAGTTGELFF.